The rows below give T cell receptor beta chains drawn from one sample of a study of blood T cell repertoires in COVID-19. The repertoire was sequenced with immunoSEQ multiplex PCR; TCRdb's copy has only in-frame clones and lacks some. The profile shows around 330,000 clones, more than 90% of them singletons. Sequenced: PBMCs or T cells enriched from blood (not recorded which). Receptors were obtained from a man in his fifties or sixties who had recovered from COVID-19. The CDR3 runs from the conserved cysteine through the conserved F or W. The D gene is left open where the match is weak. Rows may omit the clone size; those that give it use once, few, many or a size class.

clone_size j_call v_call d_call cdr3_nt cdr3_aa
NA TRBJ1-1 TRBV11-1 NA TGTGCCAGCAGCTTTTTTCCGGGGGGCTATAACACTGAAGCTTTCTTT CASSFFPGGYNTEAFF
NA TRBJ2-7 TRBV24-1 NA TGTGCCACCAATCAGGGGCCGGCCTACGAGCAGTACTTC CATNQGPAYEQYF
NA TRBJ2-3 TRBV5-1 TRBD2 TGCGCCAGCAGCTTGGCACTAGCGGGGGGAAGGTTCGGCACAGATACGCAGTATTTT CASSLALAGGRFGTDTQYF
NA TRBJ1-4 TRBV28 NA TGTGCCAGCAGAGAAAGAGGAGCAACTAATGAAAAACTGTTTTTT CASRERGATNEKLFF
once TRBJ2-5 TRBV6-6 TRBD1 TGTGCCAGCAGTCCCCGGGACAGGGGGCCCGGGGAGACCCAGTACTTC CASSPRDRGPGETQYF
NA TRBJ1-3 TRBV4-3 NA TGCGCCAGCAGCAACAAAGTCCGCTCCTCTGGAAACACCATATATTTT CASSNKVRSSGNTIYF
NA TRBJ1-4 TRBV19 NA TGTGCCAGTAGCGACGGACTTCCTCGGAATGAAAAACTGTTTTTT CASSDGLPRNEKLFF
NA TRBJ2-5 TRBV4-1 TRBD2 TGCGCCAGCAGCCAACTAGCGGGGCTCCTTGAGACCCAGTACTTC CASSQLAGLLETQYF
NA TRBJ2-1 TRBV3-1/TRBV3-2 TRBD2 TGTGCCAGCAGCCTAGTCGGGCTAGCGGGAGTTACTGAGCAGTTCTTC CASSLVGLAGVTEQFF
NA TRBJ2-1 TRBV19 NA TGTGCCAGTAGTATCGGGAGAACATACAATGAGCAGTTCTTC CASSIGRTYNEQFF
NA TRBJ2-7 TRBV11-2 NA TGTGCCAGCAGCTTACACGTAGCCTACGAGCAGTACTTC CASSLHVAYEQYF
NA TRBJ1-3 TRBV28 NA TGTGCCAGCAGTACAACCGGGATCACAAACACCATATATTTT CASSTTGITNTIYF
few TRBJ2-1 TRBV9 NA TGTGCCAGCAGCGTATTCGGGTCGAACAATGAGCAGTTCTTC CASSVFGSNNEQFF
NA TRBJ2-7 TRBV10-1 NA TGCGCCAGCAGTGAGAGACTAGTTAGTGACTACGAGCAGTACTTC CASSERLVSDYEQYF
NA TRBJ1-2 TRBV6-4 NA TGTGCCAGCAGTGACTCGAGATCTCGGGGCTACACCTTC CASSDSRSRGYTF
NA TRBJ1-2 TRBV6-5 NA TGTGCCAGCAGTTACGACACCTATGGCTACACCTTC CASSYDTYGYTF